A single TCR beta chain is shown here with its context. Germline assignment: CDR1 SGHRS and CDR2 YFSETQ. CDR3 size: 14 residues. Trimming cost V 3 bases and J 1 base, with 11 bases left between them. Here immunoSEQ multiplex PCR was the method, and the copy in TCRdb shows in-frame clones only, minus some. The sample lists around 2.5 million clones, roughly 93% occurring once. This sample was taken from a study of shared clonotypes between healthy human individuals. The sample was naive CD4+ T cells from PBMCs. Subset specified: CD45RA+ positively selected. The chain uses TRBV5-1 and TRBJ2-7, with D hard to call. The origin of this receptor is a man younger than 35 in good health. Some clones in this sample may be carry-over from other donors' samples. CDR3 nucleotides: TGCGCCAGCAGCTGGGAAGGGCTGTCCTACGAGCAGTACTTC. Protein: CASSWEGLSYEQYF.